Presented here are 10 T cell receptor beta chains from one specimen sequenced in a study of T cells in Graves' hyperthyroidism and ophthalmopathy (dated by TCRdb to about 2019). Preparation of the library involved multiplex PCR. The instrument was an Illumina HiSeq 2000. The TCR beta CDR3 regions were amplified from RNA transcripts. The first round of RT-PCR for the TCR CDR3 was performed with the HTBI primer set and the Qiagen OneStep RT-PCR kit. In-frame beta chains were kept once TCRdb had trimmed the public reads at Q25 with fastp and called clones with MiXCR. Every distinct CDR3 protein forms one entry, paired with its most common genes and DNA. The sample data list 700,000 to 850,000 distinct CDR3 sequences, and about a third of these were observed just once. Of the sample, around a third is held by the ten largest clones. Source material: blood. The receptors were sampled from a woman aged 40 to 49 with Graves' hyperthyroidism.

The J gene is TRBJ2-7, the V gene TRBV7-2; 12 nucleotides agree with TRBD1. With 6 bases clipped from V and 4 bases from J, the junction kept 7 bases outside the gene matches. This CDR3 contains 15 residues. The V gene's germline CDR1 is SGHTA and CDR2 FQGNSA. CDR3 sequence (DNA): TGTGCCAGCAGTCCAGGGACAGGGGGCTGGTACGAGCAGTACTTC. Its protein is CASSPGTGGWYEQYF.

The chain links TRBV3-1 to TRBJ2-7; weak D call: TRBD1 (6 bases). Trimming pared 1 base from V and 3 bases from J, leaving 10 bases between. Germline lookup yields CDR1 LGHDT and CDR2 YNNKEL (reference sequence). The CDR3 covers 14 residues. The CDR3 region is CASSQAQGFYEQYF. The CDR3 DNA reads as TGTGCCAGCAGCCAAGCACAGGGCTTCTACGAGCAGTACTTC.

J is TRBJ1-1 and V is TRBV20-1; TRBD1 agrees at 7 bases. Trimming took 5 bases from V and 0 from J; bases not matched to a gene: 15. The germline V gene has CDR1 DFQATT and CDR2 SNEGSKA (reference sequence). The length of the CDR3 is 17 residues. CDR3 loop: CSAEESPWGQLNTEAFF. The CDR3, as DNA: TGCAGTGCTGAAGAAAGTCCCTGGGGACAGTTGAACACTGAAGCTTTCTTT.

The chain couples TRBV15 to TRBJ2-6, with a possible D match to TRBD1 (5 bases). The length of the CDR3 is 19 residues. CDR1 is LNHNV and CDR2 is YYDKDF in the germline V gene (reference sequence). V lost 0 bases and J lost 0, with 15 bases in between. Here the CDR3 reads CATSREQAAYASGANVLTF. In nucleotides, the CDR3 is TGTGCCACCAGCAGAGAACAGGCAGCCTATGCCTCTGGGGCCAACGTCCTGACTTTC.

The chain carries TRBV11-2 and TRBJ1-2, with D maybe TRBD1 (6 bases). From germline, CDR1 is SGHAT and CDR2 FQNNGV. The length of the CDR3 is 18 residues. The ends were cut back, 3 bases at V and 3 bases at J, with 23 bases in the middle. CDR3 region: CASSFTRTAAPFYYGYTF. CDR3 in DNA: TGTGCCAGCAGCTTCACCCGGACAGCCGCGCCCTTTTACTATGGCTACACCTTC.

The table lists this clonotype with many counts. The chain links TRBV7-9 to TRBJ2-7, with 7 bases identical to TRBD1. Trimming removed 2 bases from V and 4 bases from J; junction bases left unmatched: 8. The germline gives CDR1 SEHNR, CDR2 FQNEAQ (reference sequence). The CDR3 contains 15 residues. The CDR3 sequence: CASSLQTGRNYEQYF. In nucleotides, the CDR3 is TGTGCCAGCAGCTTACAGACAGGGCGAAATTACGAGCAGTACTTC.

This clonotype was detected only once. The rearrangement links TRBV2 to TRBJ2-2, with TRBD1 as a possible D gene (6 bases). This CDR3 is built from 15 residues. V was cut by 6 bases and J by 1 base, with 12 bases left in between. Germline V gene data show CDR1 as SNHLY and CDR2 as FYNNEI. In DNA, the CDR3 is TGTGCCAGCAGGGTCGACAGGAGGAACACCGGGGAGCTGTTTTTT. It encodes CASRVDRRNTGELFF.

This clonotype was detected many times. V usage is TRBV4-3 and J usage is TRBJ1-1, with D tentatively TRBD1 (5 bases). V lost 3 bases, J lost 11 bases, and 19 bases lay in between. CDR3 length: 14 amino acids. Germline-derived CDR1 and CDR2 are LGHNA and YSLEER. The CDR3 nucleotides are TGCGCCAGCAGCCAGCGCCCCCTTCAGGGCCAGGCTTTCTTT. Its protein is CASSQRPLQGQAFF.

This clonotype was seen repeatedly, ten times or more. The V and J genes are TRBV12-3 or TRBV12-4 and TRBJ1-2; D perhaps matches TRBD1 (5 bases). This CDR3 comprises 14 residues. The ends were cut back, 1 base at V and 8 bases at J, with 14 bases in the middle. The CDR3: CASSLGGASGGYTF. CDR3 in DNA: TGTGCCAGCAGTTTAGGGGGCGCCAGTGGAGGCTACACCTTC.

This clonotype was found many times. Being one base from a much bigger clone, this may be a read error. V usage is TRBV7-2 and J usage is TRBJ1-1, with D hard to call. This CDR3 comprises 12 residues. Trimming stripped 2 bases from V and 3 bases from J, with 4 bases between. CDR1 and CDR2 from the germline V gene are SGHTA and FQGNSA. CDR3 coding DNA: TGTGCCAGCAGCTTAATGTACACTGAAGCTTTCTTT. It encodes CASSLMYTEAFF.